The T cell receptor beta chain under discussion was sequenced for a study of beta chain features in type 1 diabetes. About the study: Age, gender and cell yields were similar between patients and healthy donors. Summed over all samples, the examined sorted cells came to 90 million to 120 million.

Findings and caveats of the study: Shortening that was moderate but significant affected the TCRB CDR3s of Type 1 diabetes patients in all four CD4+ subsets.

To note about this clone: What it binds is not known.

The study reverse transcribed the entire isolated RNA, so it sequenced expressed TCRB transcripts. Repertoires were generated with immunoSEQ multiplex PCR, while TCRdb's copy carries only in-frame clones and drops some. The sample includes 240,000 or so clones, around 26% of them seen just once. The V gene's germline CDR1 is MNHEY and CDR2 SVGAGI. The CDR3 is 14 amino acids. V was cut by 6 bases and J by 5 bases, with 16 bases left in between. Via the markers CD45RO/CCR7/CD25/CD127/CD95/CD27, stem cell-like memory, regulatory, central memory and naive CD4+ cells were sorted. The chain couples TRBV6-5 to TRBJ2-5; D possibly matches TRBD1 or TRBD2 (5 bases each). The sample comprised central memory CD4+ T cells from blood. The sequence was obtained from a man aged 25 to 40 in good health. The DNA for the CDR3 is TGTGCCAGCAGGTCCAACTGGGACGGGGAGACCCAGTACTTC. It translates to CASRSNWDGETQYF.